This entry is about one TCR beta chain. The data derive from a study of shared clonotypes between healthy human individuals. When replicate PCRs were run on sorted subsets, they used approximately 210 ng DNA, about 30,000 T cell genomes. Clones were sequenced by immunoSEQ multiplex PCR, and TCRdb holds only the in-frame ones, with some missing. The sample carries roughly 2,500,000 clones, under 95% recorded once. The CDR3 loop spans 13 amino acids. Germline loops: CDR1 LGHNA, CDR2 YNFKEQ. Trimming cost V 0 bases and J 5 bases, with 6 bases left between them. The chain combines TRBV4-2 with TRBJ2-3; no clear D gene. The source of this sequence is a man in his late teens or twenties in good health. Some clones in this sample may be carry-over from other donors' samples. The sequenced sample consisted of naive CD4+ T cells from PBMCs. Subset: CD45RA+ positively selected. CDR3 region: CASSQDRRDTQYF. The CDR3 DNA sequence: TGTGCCAGCAGCCAAGATCGGAGAGATACGCAGTATTTT.